One and the same sample provided the 9 T cell receptor beta chains below, sequenced in a study of T cell changes during pregnancy in multiple sclerosis. TCRdb's table, derived via immunoSEQ multiplex PCR, lists solely in-frame clones and lacks some. The sample lists 75,000 to 90,000 clones, more than 90% occurring once. Specimen: CD4+ T cells from peripheral blood mononuclear cells, collected before pregnancy. These receptors were taken from a female donor with multiple sclerosis, enrolled in a pregnancy study.

The chain links TRBV19 to TRBJ1-4, with 10 bases fitting TRBD1. Germline values: CDR1 LNHDA, CDR2 SQIVND (reference sequence). The CDR3 covers 16 residues. Trimming took 9 bases from V and 7 from J; bases not matched to a gene: 14. The CDR3, as DNA: TGTGCCAGCCAGCCTATCCGGGACAGGGGTAGTGAAAAACTGTTTTTT. It is translated as CASQPIRDRGSEKLFF.

The chain employs TRBV5-8 and TRBJ1-4; possibly TRBD1 for D (6 bases). The CDR3 runs 14 residues. Germline V gene sequence: CDR1 SGHTS, CDR2 YDEGEE. V was cut by 3 bases and J by 3 bases, with 9 bases left in between. The CDR3 protein is CASSWGGPNEKLFF. The CDR3 region has the DNA TGTGCCAGCAGCTGGGGGGGGCCTAATGAAAAACTGTTTTTT.

The chain recombines TRBV6-1 with TRBJ1-5; D gene unclear. This CDR3 has 14 amino acids. V lost 4 bases and J 1 base, leaving 8 bases between the germline ends. Germline loops: CDR1 MNHNS, CDR2 SASEGT. The CDR3: CASSGSQSNQPQHF. The CDR3, as DNA: TGTGCCAGCAGTGGGTCCCAGAGCAATCAGCCCCAGCATTTT.

The rearrangement links TRBV25-1 to TRBJ1-4, with TRBD1 as a possible D gene (6 bases). CDR1 is MGHDK, CDR2 SYGVNS, per germline. The CDR3 is 15 residues long. Trimming removed 5 bases from V and 8 bases from J, with 18 bases in between. CDR3 nucleotide sequence: TGTGCCAGCAGTCAGGGACACCTCACCCTCGAAAAACTGTTTTTT. It specifies CASSQGHLTLEKLFF. Together with reference TRBV25-1 and TRBJ1-4, the CDR3 gives the full variable domain: EADIYQTPRYLVIGTGKKITLECSQTMGHDKMYWYQQDPGMELHLIHYSYGVNSTEKGDLSSESTVSRIRTEHFPLTLESARPSHTSQYLCASSQGHLTLEKLFFGSGTQLSVL.

The J gene is TRBJ1-1, the V gene TRBV5-1, with 8 bases lining up with TRBD1. V gave up 4 bases and J gave up 5 bases; unmatched junction bases: 4. Looked up from germline, CDR1 is SGHRS and CDR2 is YFSETQ. The CDR3 consists of 13 residues. The CDR3 protein is CASSEQGVTEAFF. For the CDR3, the DNA is TGCGCCAGCAGCGAACAGGGGGTGACTGAAGCTTTCTTT.

The chain has TRBV14 and TRBJ1-2, with no clear D. There are 12 residues in the CDR3. Germline V CDR1 and CDR2: SGHDN, FVKESK. The V end lost 1 base, the J end lost 4 bases, and 4 bases lay between the germline ends. For the CDR3, the DNA is TGTGCCAGCAGCCAAGGACTCTATGGCTACACCTTC. Residues: CASSQGLYGYTF.

The rearrangement uses TRBV6-5 and TRBJ1-1; TRBD1 matches 9 bases. This CDR3 comprises 12 residues. J was trimmed by 7 bases and V by 8 bases; bases with no gene match: 5. Germline CDR1 reads MNHEY; CDR2 reads SVGAGI. The CDR3 DNA reads as TGTGCCAGCCGACAGGGGGGAGGTGAAGCTTTCTTT. It yields the protein CASRQGGGEAFF.

This sequence joins TRBV11-3 and TRBJ1-1, with D possibly TRBD1 on 6 matching bases. The CDR3 contains 14 residues. V lost 1 base, J lost 2 bases, and 8 bases lay in between. Per germline, CDR1 SGHNT and CDR2 YENEEA. The CDR3 coding sequence is TGTGCCAGCAGCTTAGCTGGGACAAACACTGAAGCTTTCTTT. This translates into CASSLAGTNTEAFF.

Notes on this clone: Within the sample, other DNA sequences also encode this same CDR3. The rearrangement links TRBV6-1 to TRBJ1-5, with 7 positions matching TRBD1. The CDR3 has 13 residues. Germline V gene sequence: CDR1 MNHNS, CDR2 SASEGT. With V trimmed by 4 bases and J by 4 bases, 1 base remained unmatched. The CDR3 is CASSVQGNQPQHF. CDR3 DNA: TGTGCCAGCAGTGTACAGGGGAATCAGCCCCAGCATTTT.